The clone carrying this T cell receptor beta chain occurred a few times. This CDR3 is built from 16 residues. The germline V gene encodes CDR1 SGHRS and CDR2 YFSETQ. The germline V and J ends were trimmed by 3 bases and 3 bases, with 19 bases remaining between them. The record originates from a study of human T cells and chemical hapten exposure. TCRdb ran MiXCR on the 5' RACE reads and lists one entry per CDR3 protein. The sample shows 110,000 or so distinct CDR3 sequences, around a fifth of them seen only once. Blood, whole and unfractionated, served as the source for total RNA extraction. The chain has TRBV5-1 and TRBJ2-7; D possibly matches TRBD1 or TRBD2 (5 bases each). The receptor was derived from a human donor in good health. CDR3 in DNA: TGCGCCAGCAGCTCGGGACCGGCGCGCAATTTCTACGAGCAGTACTTC. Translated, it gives CASSSGPARNFYEQYF.